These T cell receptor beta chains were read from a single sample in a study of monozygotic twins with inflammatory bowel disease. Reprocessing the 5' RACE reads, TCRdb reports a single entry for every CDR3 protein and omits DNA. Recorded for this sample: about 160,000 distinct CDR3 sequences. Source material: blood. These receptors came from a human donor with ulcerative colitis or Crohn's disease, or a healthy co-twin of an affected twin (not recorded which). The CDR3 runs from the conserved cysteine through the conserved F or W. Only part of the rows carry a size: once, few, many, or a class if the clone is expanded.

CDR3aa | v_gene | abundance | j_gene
CASSENGQGAYTEAFF | TRBV7-8 | - | TRBJ1-1
CSVEDRGWETQYF | TRBV29-1 | - | TRBJ2-5
CSARGTGREQYF | TRBV20-1 | - | TRBJ2-7
CASSQDSNEKLFF | TRBV11-2 | - | TRBJ1-4
CASSSPIIAGGPSNEQFF | TRBV5-4 | medium-sized | TRBJ2-1
CASSLPNFREQYF | TRBV28 | - | TRBJ2-7
CASSLIYRSSYNEQFF | TRBV7-3 | - | TRBJ2-1
CASSLTSGNREEQFF | TRBV7-9 | - | TRBJ2-1
CASSHAASNQPQHF | TRBV4-3 | - | TRBJ1-5
CASSLEGLAGNNEQFF | TRBV5-1 | - | TRBJ2-1